One sample yielded the 5 T cell receptor beta chains listed below, sequenced in a study of graft-versus-host responses after intestinal transplantation. Researchers placed approximately 200,000 CFSE-labeled responder cells in culture with approximately 200,000 irradiated, violet-dye-labeled stimulator cells. Here immunoSEQ multiplex PCR was the method, and the copy in TCRdb shows in-frame clones only, minus some. The sample yields 20,000 to 25,000 clones, roughly 30% seen once. This material consisted of alloreactive CD8+ T cells from a mixed lymphocyte reaction culture, taken before intestinal transplant. Documented subset: CFSE-low proliferating T cells sorted from roughly six-day pre-transplant mixed lymphocyte reaction (GvH or HvG direction). All receptors come from a human patient who received an intestinal transplant.

The chain uses TRBV6-4 and TRBJ1-1; D unresolved. The CDR3 spans 13 residues. V was cut by 6 bases and J by 0 bases, with 8 bases left in between. CDR1 and CDR2 from the germline V gene are MRHNA and SNTAGT. The CDR3 sequence: CASSPGLNTEAFF. CDR3 DNA sequence: TGTGCCAGCAGCCCAGGCTTGAACACTGAAGCTTTCTTT.

This clone was detected a few times. This chain connects TRBV6-5 to TRBJ1-1; D is undetermined. The CDR3 consists of 14 residues. Germline V gives CDR1 MNHEY, CDR2 SVGAGI. Between the trimmed V and J ends, which lost 2 bases and 0 bases, there was a span of 7 bases. The CDR3 DNA is TGTGCCAGCAGTTACGGTAGTATGAACACTGAAGCTTTCTTT. Its translation is CASSYGSMNTEAFF.

This clone was seen only a few times. V usage is TRBV29-1 and J usage is TRBJ1-1; weak D call: TRBD1 (6 bases). The V gene lost 5 bases and the J gene lost 5 bases, with 15 bases spanning the gap. The germline V gene encodes CDR1 SQVTM and CDR2 ANQGSEA. This CDR3 is built from 13 residues. CDR3 nucleotides: TGCAGCGTTCTTTTGGGGGGCGGGACTGAAGCTTTCTTT. This sequence encodes CSVLLGGGTEAFF.

Only a few counts were recorded for this clone. The CDR3 reads CASSLDPGYGYEQYF. CDR3 sequence (DNA): TGTGCCAGCAGCTTGGACCCGGGATACGGGTACGAGCAGTACTTC. This chain joins TRBV5-4 and TRBJ2-7, with D tentatively TRBD2 (5 bases). Germline assignment: CDR1 SGHNT and CDR2 YYREEE (reference sequence). Trimming took 0 bases from V and 4 from J, leaving 14 bases between them. This CDR3 is 15 amino acids long.

The chain joins TRBV6-5 to TRBJ2-7, with 8 bases aligning to TRBD1. The CDR3 is made up of 16 amino acids. The ends lost 0 bases at V and 3 bases at J; junction bases unmatched: 7. The germline gives CDR1 MNHEY, CDR2 SVGAGI. The CDR3 reads CASSYSIQGVVYEQYF. The CDR3 nucleotides read TGTGCCAGCAGTTACTCCATACAGGGGGTAGTCTACGAGCAGTACTTC.